The sequence of this TCR beta chain was determined in a study of CD8+ T cells in alopecia areata. About the research overall: Each day, treated patients took oral tofacitinib twice, at 5 to 10 mg per dose.

General study results and limits: Scalp clonality decreased significantly with tofacitinib, and so did expanded CD8+ clones among the top 100.

Treatment here: oral pan-JAK inhibitor, 5-10 mg twice daily. cDNA prepared by RNA extraction and subsequent reverse transcription served as the template for sequencing. Method: immunoSEQ multiplex PCR; TCRdb's copy keeps in-frame clones and lacks some. In the table there are about 200,000 clones, 55% to 75% of which are singletons. Deletions cut 4 bases from V and 4 bases from J, with 7 bases between. The CDR3 is 12 residues long. Germline V lookup: CDR1 LGHNA, CDR2 YNFKEQ. Points on this clone: Its antigen is not known.

The clonotype comes from a human donor with alopecia areata. The starting material was CD4+ T cells sorted from blood, obtained at week 24, from a patient treated with tofacitinib. V is TRBV4-2 and J is TRBJ1-1, with unresolved D. Written as DNA, the CDR3 is TGTGCCAGCAGCCCCCGGGGCACTGAAGCTTTCTTT. Translated: CASSPRGTEAFF.